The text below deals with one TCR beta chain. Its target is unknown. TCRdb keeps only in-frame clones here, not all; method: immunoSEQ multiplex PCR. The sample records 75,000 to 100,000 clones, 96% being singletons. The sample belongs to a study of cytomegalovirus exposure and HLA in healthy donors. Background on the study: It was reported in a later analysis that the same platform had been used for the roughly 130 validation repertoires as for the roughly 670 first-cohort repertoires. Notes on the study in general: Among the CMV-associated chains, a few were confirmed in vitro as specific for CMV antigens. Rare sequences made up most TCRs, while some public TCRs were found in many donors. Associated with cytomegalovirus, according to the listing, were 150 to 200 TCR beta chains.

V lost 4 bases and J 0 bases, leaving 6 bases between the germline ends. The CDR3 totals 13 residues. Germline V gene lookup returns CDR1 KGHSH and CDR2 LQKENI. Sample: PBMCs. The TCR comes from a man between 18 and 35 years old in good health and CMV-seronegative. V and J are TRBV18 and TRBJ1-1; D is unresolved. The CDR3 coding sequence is TGTGCCAGCTCACGTGGGCTGAACACTGAAGCTTTCTTT. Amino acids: CASSRGLNTEAFF.